This T cell receptor (beta chain) appears in the sequencing data of a study of PD-1 blockade in classical Hodgkin lymphoma. Every patient relapsed after autologous stem cell transplantation, and brentuximab vedotin exposure varied. Clones were sequenced by immunoSEQ multiplex PCR, and TCRdb holds only the in-frame ones, with some missing. The table records about 21,000 clones, more than 60% of them present only once. Germline CDR1 reads MNHEY; CDR2 reads SVGAGI. Trimming took off 0 bases at V and 2 bases at J, with 13 bases between the two ends. This CDR3 has 16 residues. This chain uses TRBV6-5 with TRBJ2-5; D tentatively fits TRBD1 or TRBD2 (5 bases each). This TCR was recovered from a human donor with classical Hodgkin lymphoma. This sample comprised peripheral blood mononuclear cells (PBMCs), obtained at baseline. CDR3 in amino acids: CASSYSGAPLQETQYF. The CDR3, as DNA: TGTGCCAGCAGTTACTCCGGGGCTCCCCTTCAAGAGACCCAGTACTTC.